One and the same sample provided the 29 T cell receptor beta chains below, sequenced in a study of PD-1 blockade in classical Hodgkin lymphoma. Relapse was seen in all patients after autologous stem cell transplantation, and brentuximab vedotin exposure was variable. Clones were sequenced by immunoSEQ multiplex PCR, and TCRdb holds only the in-frame ones, with some missing. The sample contains about 60,000 clones, 90% of which appear only once. The sequences come from peripheral blood mononuclear cells (PBMCs), collected at baseline. The receptor set was obtained from a human donor with classical Hodgkin lymphoma.

The chain couples TRBV6-1 to TRBJ1-5, with 9 nucleotides matching TRBD1. J gave up 7 bases and V 8 bases, and 6 bases lay outside the gene matches. Germline CDR1 and CDR2: MNHNS and SASEGT. The CDR3 covers 13 residues. The CDR3 region has the DNA TGTGCCAGCGAACAGGGGGCGGGCCAGCCCCAGCATTTT. Its translation is CASEQGAGQPQHF.

The genes are TRBV18 and TRBJ2-7; 7 bases align to TRBD1. This CDR3 contains 13 residues. After removal of 6 bases from V and 5 bases from J, the junction contained 7 bases not matched to a gene. Looked up from germline, CDR1 is KGHSH and CDR2 is LQKENI. CDR3 sequence reads: CASSAGTVNEQYF. The DNA for the CDR3 is TGTGCCAGCTCCGCCGGGACAGTTAACGAGCAGTACTTC. Full variable domain (rest looked up from reference TRBV18 and TRBJ2-7): NAGVMQNPRHLVRRRGQEARLRCSPMKGHSHVYWYRQLPEEGLKFMVYLQKENIIDESGMPKERFSAEFPKEGPSILRIQQVVRGDSAAYFCASSAGTVNEQYFGPGTRLTVT.

The chain links TRBV28 to TRBJ2-1; 11 bases match TRBD2. The CDR3 has 16 amino acids. Germline lookup yields CDR1 MDHEN and CDR2 SYDVKM. Germline trimming cut 5 bases from V and 12 bases from J; bases unmatched to any gene: 15. CDR3 nucleotides: TGTGCCAGCAGTGCCCTCGCTAGCGGGGGGCCCCCTGGGCAGTTCTTC. Its translation is CASSALASGGPPGQFF.

V is TRBV11-2 and J is TRBJ1-1; 7 bases match TRBD1. The V segment lost 4 bases and the J segment 4 bases; nucleotides outside the gene matches: 6. The CDR3 has 14 amino acids. CDR1 and CDR2 from the germline V gene are SGHAT and FQNNGV. CDR3 in amino acids: CASSSGTAATEAFF. For the CDR3, the DNA is TGTGCCAGCAGCTCCGGGACAGCCGCCACTGAAGCTTTCTTT. The whole variable domain, filled in from reference TRBV11-2 and TRBJ1-1, reads EAGVAQSPRYKIIEKRQSVAFWCNPISGHATLYWYQQILGQGPKLLIQFQNNGVVDDSQLPKDRFSAERLKGVDSTLKIQPAKLEDSAVYLCASSSGTAATEAFFGQGTRLTVV.

V and J are TRBV28 and TRBJ2-3, with 9 nucleotides matching TRBD2. This CDR3 comprises 14 residues. Germline V gene lookup returns CDR1 MDHEN and CDR2 SYDVKM. J lost 4 bases, V lost 6 bases, and 5 bases had no gene match. CDR3 loop: CASRSGRIPDTQYF. The CDR3 DNA reads TGTGCCAGCAGGAGCGGGAGGATTCCAGATACGCAGTATTTT.

This chain uses TRBV5-5 with TRBJ2-7; 11 nucleotides agree with TRBD2. Germline CDR1 reads SGHKS; CDR2 reads YYEKEE (reference sequence). The CDR3 spans 15 residues. V dropped 4 bases and J dropped 2; count of bases not matched to a gene: 5. In DNA form, the CDR3 reads TGTGCCAGCAGCCCTGGGACTAGCGGTACCTACGAGCAGTACTTC. This translates into CASSPGTSGTYEQYF.

The chain has TRBV6-5 and TRBJ2-3; 11 positions match TRBD2. Per germline, CDR1 MNHEY and CDR2 SVGAGI. The trim removed 5 bases at V and 9 bases at J, leaving 10 bases unmatched. The CDR3 is 15 residues long. The CDR3 nucleotides are TGTGCCAGCAGTGGGACTAGCGGACCCTTGGGGACGCAGTATTTT. Its translation: CASSGTSGPLGTQYF.

The rearrangement uses TRBV6-6 and TRBJ1-2, with D unclear. CDR3 length: 12 residues. The V and J ends lost 6 bases and 7 bases respectively, with 12 bases between them. The germline V gene encodes CDR1 MNHNY and CDR2 SVGAGI (reference sequence). The DNA for the CDR3 is TGTGCCAGCAGAAGAGAGGGCCTTGGCTACACCTTC. Its protein is CASRREGLGYTF.

The chain links TRBV11-2 to TRBJ2-7; weak D call: TRBD2 (6 bases). Per the germline V gene, CDR1 is SGHAT and CDR2 is FQNNGV. This CDR3 is built from 14 residues. V was shortened by 3 bases and J by 3 bases, with 12 bases between the two germline ends. CDR3 DNA: TGTGCCAGCAGCTTGGTGGGAGGTAACTACGAGCAGTACTTC. As protein: CASSLVGGNYEQYF.

The rearrangement links TRBV6-5 to TRBJ1-1; 8 positions agree with TRBD1. The CDR3 runs to 13 residues. The ends lost 6 bases at V and 6 bases at J; junction bases unmatched: 6. Germline-derived CDR1 and CDR2 are MNHEY and SVGAGI. Here the CDR3 reads CASSLQGEPEAFF. The CDR3, as DNA: TGTGCCAGCAGCCTACAGGGGGAGCCTGAAGCTTTCTTT.

This chain links TRBV19 with TRBJ1-2; D not certain. Germline CDR1 and CDR2: LNHDA and SQIVND (reference sequence). V was pared by 6 bases and J by 4 bases, with 12 bases between. The CDR3 loop spans 13 amino acids. DNA for the CDR3: TGTGCCAGTAGCTCAGCACAGCTCTATGGCTACACCTTC. Translated: CASSSAQLYGYTF.

The CDR3 here is CASSSQGEQYF. CDR3 nucleotide sequence: TGTGCCAGCAGTTCTCAGGGCGAGCAGTACTTC. This chain joins TRBV28 and TRBJ2-7; tentatively, D is TRBD1 (5 bases). Trimming removed 4 bases from V and 6 bases from J, with 7 bases in between. CDR1 MDHEN and CDR2 SYDVKM come from the germline V gene. The CDR3 contains 11 residues. Looking up the rest from reference TRBV28 and TRBJ2-7 gives the full variable domain: DVKVTQSSRYLVKRTGEKVFLECVQDMDHENMFWYRQDPGLGLRLIYFSYDVKMKEKGDIPEGYSVSREKKERFSLILESASTNQTSMYLCASSSQGEQYFGPGTRLTVT.

The chain combines TRBV11-2 with TRBJ2-7; 9 bases fit TRBD2. The CDR3 is made up of 15 amino acids. Germline V CDR1 and CDR2: SGHAT, FQNNGV. With V trimmed by 1 base and J by 1 base, 2 bases remained unmatched. The CDR3 nucleotides read TGTGCCAGCAGCTTAGGTAGCGGGGGTTCCTACGAGCAGTACTTC. This sequence encodes CASSLGSGGSYEQYF.

The DNA for the CDR3 is TGTGCCAGCAGTGCCCTACTTGCGGGGGTCACAGATACGCAGTATTTT. Amino acid sequence: CASSALLAGVTDTQYF. The V and J genes are TRBV6-4 and TRBJ2-3, with 7 nucleotides matching TRBD2. CDR3 length: 16 amino acids. Germline CDR1 and CDR2: MRHNA and SNTAGT. Trimming at V came to 4 bases and at J to 2 bases, leaving 9 bases not matched to a gene.

This clone is a singleton in its sample. The junction and the germline gene differ at one end; a read error may be behind it. This CDR3 reads CASSWIGRLISYGQYF. CDR3 bases: TGCGCCAGCAGCTGGATTGGGAGGCTAATTTCCTACGGGCAGTACTTC. The chain has TRBV5-1 and TRBJ2-7, with D possibly TRBD2 on 6 matching bases. The CDR3 has 16 residues. Germline CDR1 and CDR2: SGHRS and YFSETQ.

This clone appeared once. The rearrangement links TRBV4-1 to TRBJ1-5, with 9 bases lining up with TRBD1. Germline CDR1 is MGHRA and CDR2 is YSYEKL. The CDR3 loop spans 15 amino acids. V lost 6 bases to trimming and J lost 6 bases; unmatched junction nucleotides: 9. Here the CDR3 reads CASSPGTGLIQPQHF. The CDR3 DNA is TGCGCCAGCAGTCCCGGGACAGGGCTTATTCAGCCCCAGCATTTT.

The count of this clone is one. The chain has TRBV28 and TRBJ1-3; 8 nucleotides line up with TRBD1. The J segment lost 0 bases and the V segment lost 6 bases, leaving 1 base of the junction unmatched. The CDR3 length is 14 residues. Germline CDR1 and CDR2: MDHEN and SYDVKM. CDR3 loop: CASSTGGSGNTIYF. CDR3 DNA: TGTGCCAGCAGCACAGGGGGCTCTGGAAACACCATATATTTT. Full variable domain (rest looked up from reference TRBV28 and TRBJ1-3): DVKVTQSSRYLVKRTGEKVFLECVQDMDHENMFWYRQDPGLGLRLIYFSYDVKMKEKGDIPEGYSVSREKKERFSLILESASTNQTSMYLCASSTGGSGNTIYFGEGSWLTVV.

The gene calls are TRBV27 and TRBJ2-7; 7 nucleotides line up with TRBD2. CDR3 length equals 14 residues. Losses at the gene ends were 9 bases for V and 1 base for J; bases not matched to a gene: 9. Germline V gene lookup returns CDR1 MNHEY and CDR2 SMNVEV (reference sequence). The CDR3 nucleotides are TGTGCCAGTCGAAACCTAGCGGCATCCTACGAGCAGTACTTC. Amino acid sequence: CASRNLAASYEQYF.

A single count supports this clone. The chain joins TRBV27 to TRBJ1-1, with D possibly matching TRBD1 (6 bases). Germline CDR1 reads MNHEY; CDR2 reads SMNVEV (reference sequence). V lost 7 bases, J lost 2 bases, and 8 bases lay in between. The CDR3 is 12 amino acids. For the CDR3, the DNA is TGTGCCAGCAAGGGGGGAAACACTGAAGCTTTCTTT. Its protein is CASKGGNTEAFF.

The gene calls are TRBV5-1 and TRBJ1-1; no firm D call. Germline CDR1 and CDR2: SGHRS and YFSETQ. The CDR3 consists of 13 residues. Trimming took off 2 bases at V and 1 base at J, with 6 bases between the two ends. Written as DNA, the CDR3 is TGCGCCAGCAGCTTTGGACCGAACACTGAAGCTTTCTTT. This gives the protein CASSFGPNTEAFF.

As concerns this clone: Additional DNA sequences in this sample encode the identical CDR3. The rearrangement joins TRBV5-4 to TRBJ2-3; the D is unclear. Germline V gene lookup returns CDR1 SGHNT and CDR2 YYREEE (reference sequence). The CDR3 runs to 12 residues. The V and J ends lost 4 bases and 2 bases respectively, with 5 bases between them. Here the CDR3 reads CASSPDTDTQYF. CDR3 bases: TGTGCCAGCAGCCCTGACACAGATACGCAGTATTTT.

The rearrangement links TRBV9 to TRBJ2-1; 8 nucleotides align to TRBD1. Germline CDR1 and CDR2: SGDLS and YYNGEE. Trimming cost V 3 bases and J 4 bases; bases outside gene matches: 6. This CDR3 has 15 residues. The CDR3: CASSGQGRGYNEQFF. The CDR3 nucleotides are TGTGCCAGCAGCGGACAGGGGAGAGGGTACAATGAGCAGTTCTTC.

V and J are TRBV27 and TRBJ2-7; D tentatively reads TRBD1 or TRBD2 (5 bases each). V was trimmed by 0 bases and J by 4 bases, leaving 16 bases between them. The CDR3 runs to 16 residues. From germline, CDR1 is MNHEY and CDR2 SMNVEV (reference sequence). CDR3 nucleotide sequence: TGTGCCAGCAGTTTATCAGGGACCTCGAATCATTACGAGCAGTACTTC. It yields the protein CASSLSGTSNHYEQYF.

This clone showed up just a few times. The rearrangement uses TRBV27 and TRBJ2-2; D ambiguous. Trimming took 3 bases from V and 0 from J, leaving 8 bases between them. Germline lookup yields CDR1 MNHEY and CDR2 SMNVEV (reference sequence). This CDR3 spans 15 amino acids. The CDR3 here is CASSLRLANTGELFF. Written as DNA, the CDR3 is TGTGCCAGCAGTTTGAGGCTGGCGAACACCGGGGAGCTGTTTTTT.

This rearrangement joins TRBV2 to TRBJ1-2, with 9 positions matching TRBD1. V lost 8 bases and J lost 4; bases outside the gene matches: 11. The CDR3 runs 15 residues. Germline V lookup: CDR1 SNHLY, CDR2 FYNNEI. CDR3 in DNA: TGTGCCAGCTCACCCGGGACAGGGACCATCTATGGCTACACCTTC. Protein sequence: CASSPGTGTIYGYTF. Full variable domain (outside the CDR3, taken from reference TRBV2 and TRBJ1-2): EPEVTQTPSHQVTQMGQEVILRCVPISNHLYFYWYRQILGQKVEFLVSFYNNEISEKSEIFDDQFSVERPDGSNFTLKIRSTKLEDSAMYFCASSPGTGTIYGYTFGSGTRLTVV.

The rearrangement uses TRBV19 and TRBJ1-4; D remains unclear. The V gene's germline CDR1 is LNHDA and CDR2 SQIVND (reference sequence). The CDR3 is made up of 14 amino acids. Trimming cost V 3 bases and J 6 bases, with 11 bases left between them. In DNA, the CDR3 is TGTGCCAGTAGTATCGTTGAGTGGGATGAAAAACTGTTTTTT. Residues: CASSIVEWDEKLFF.

The V call is TRBV19, the J call TRBJ1-4; D is unresolved. Germline V lookup: CDR1 LNHDA, CDR2 SQIVND (reference sequence). The CDR3 is made up of 15 amino acids. The germline V and J ends were trimmed by 7 bases and 0 bases, with 12 bases remaining between them. CDR3 bases: TGTGCCAGTAAGAAGGTCCCTTCAACTAATGAAAAACTGTTTTTT. Protein: CASKKVPSTNEKLFF.

The genes are TRBV7-9 and TRBJ2-1; 12 bases are a match to TRBD1. CDR1 and CDR2 (germline): SEHNR, FQNEAQ (reference sequence). V shed 3 bases, J shed 0 bases, and the junction held 6 bases outside the gene matches. The CDR3 extends over 18 amino acids. CDR3 nucleotide sequence: TGTGCCAGCAGCTTGGGACAGGGGGCGTCTAGCTCCTACAATGAGCAGTTCTTC. Encoded protein: CASSLGQGASSSYNEQFF.

This clone appeared once. This chain joins TRBV7-9 and TRBJ2-1; D unclear. CDR1 is SEHNR, CDR2 FQNEAQ, per germline (reference sequence). Trimming took 7 bases from V and 4 from J, leaving 20 bases between them. CDR3 length: 16 amino acids. This CDR3 reads CASTVTQRAVYNEQFF. Written as DNA, the CDR3 is TGTGCCAGCACCGTGACACAAAGGGCGGTATACAATGAGCAGTTCTTC.